This T cell receptor (beta chain) was profiled in a study of T-cell memory formation after mild COVID-19. This CDR3 spans 14 amino acids. The germline gives CDR1 SNHLY, CDR2 FYNNEI. The V end lost 7 bases, the J end lost 4 bases, and 14 bases lay between the germline ends. Study-level findings and limits: For contracting clones, CD4+ ones sat mainly in CM and EM, CD8+ in EMRA. SARS-CoV-2 specificity was not confirmed for second-wave clones peaking on day 37. Later expanders leaned CD4+, whereas day 15 to 85 contracting clones were balanced CD4/CD8.

On this clonotype itself: What it binds is unknown.

TCRdb called the 5' RACE reads again in MiXCR, with one record for every CDR3 protein. The repertoire has about 350,000 distinct CDR3 sequences, roughly 13% of them found once; the top ten carry about 20%. The sequenced material came from PBMCs or a T cell subset sorted from them (not recorded which). This clonotype originated in a young man who had mild COVID-19 (a few samples of this study predate the infection). Cell type and time point are not known. The chain is built from TRBV2 and TRBJ1-5, with no clear D. CDR3 loop: CASKAGGGNQPQHF. The CDR3 bases are TGTGCCAGCAAAGCAGGAGGCGGGAATCAGCCCCAGCATTTT. Combining the CDR3 with reference TRBV2 and TRBJ1-5 gives the whole variable domain EPEVTQTPSHQVTQMGQEVILRCVPISNHLYFYWYRQILGQKVEFLVSFYNNEISEKSEIFDDQFSVERPDGSNFTLKIRSTKLEDSAMYFCASKAGGGNQPQHFGDGTRLSIL.